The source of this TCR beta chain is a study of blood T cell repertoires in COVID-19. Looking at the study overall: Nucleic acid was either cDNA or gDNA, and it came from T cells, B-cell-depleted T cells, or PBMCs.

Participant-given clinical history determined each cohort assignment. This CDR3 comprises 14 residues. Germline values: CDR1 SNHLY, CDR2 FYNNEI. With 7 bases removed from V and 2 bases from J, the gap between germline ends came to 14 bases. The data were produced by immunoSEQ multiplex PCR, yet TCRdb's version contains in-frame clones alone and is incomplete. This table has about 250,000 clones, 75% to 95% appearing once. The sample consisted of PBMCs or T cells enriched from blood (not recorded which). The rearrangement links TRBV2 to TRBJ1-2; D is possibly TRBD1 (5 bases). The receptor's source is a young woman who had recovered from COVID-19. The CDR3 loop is CASTQWGGNYGYTF. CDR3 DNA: TGTGCCAGCACCCAATGGGGGGGGAACTATGGCTACACCTTC.